The source of this T cell receptor beta chain is a study of T cell responses to AZD1222 COVID-19 vaccine. Study at large: Investigators merged groups given second doses at roughly 4 or roughly 12 weeks.

Concerning this clone itself: No antigen is known for it.

General observations from the study: Distributed over spike, vaccine-associated CD4 TCRs predominated at 160-218 and 743-854. Once two AZD1222 doses were given, Spike-specific TCR breadth and depth went up.

Sequencing was performed with immunoSEQ multiplex PCR; in TCRdb, only in-frame clones are kept and a portion is missing. Among some 110,000 clones listed, 85% to 95% were seen once. This sequence originates from an adult in good health. The specimen was peripheral blood, collected on day 0 of AZD1222 vaccination.

This CDR3 reads CASSFLTSGSVGTGELFF. The CDR3 DNA sequence: TGTGCCAGCAGCTTCCTTACTAGCGGGAGCGTCGGCACCGGGGAGCTGTTTTTT. This chain uses TRBV13 with TRBJ2-2, with TRBD2 matching 11 bases. V lost 3 bases to trimming and J lost 4 bases; unmatched junction nucleotides: 10. The CDR3 is made up of 18 amino acids. Germline lookup yields CDR1 PRHDT and CDR2 FYEKMQ (reference sequence).